The rows below give T cell receptor beta chains drawn from one sample of a study of T cell clones after liver transplantation. Only in-frame clones appear in the TCRdb table, and some are missing; sequencing was by immunoSEQ multiplex PCR. Of approximately 100,000 clones in the sample, more than 75% were seen once. The source was CD4+ T cells from blood, collected before liver transplant. The receptors stem from a human donor who received a liver transplant. CDR3s include the opening cysteine and the closing phenylalanine or tryptophan. A D gene is named only where the DNA matches it firmly. Clone size appears in some rows only: once, few, many, or a class for an expanded clone.

v_call: TRBV9
j_call: TRBJ1-5
d_call: NA
clone_size: NA
cdr3_nt: TGTGCCAGCAGCGTAGGGCCAGTGGATCAGCCCCAGCATTTT
cdr3_aa: CASSVGPVDQPQHF

v_call: TRBV27
j_call: TRBJ1-1
d_call: TRBD1
clone_size: NA
cdr3_nt: TGTGCCAGCAGTTTGCGGACAGGGGGCGCGGCTGGGGCTTTCTTT
cdr3_aa: CASSLRTGGAAGAFF

v_call: TRBV5-4
j_call: TRBJ2-5
d_call: TRBD1
clone_size: NA
cdr3_nt: TGTGCCAGCAGCTTGAGGACAGGGCTCCAAGAGACCCAGTACTTC
cdr3_aa: CASSLRTGLQETQYF

v_call: TRBV19
j_call: TRBJ1-4
d_call: NA
clone_size: NA
cdr3_nt: TGTGCCAGCATAAGTGCAACTAATGAAAAACTGTTTTTT
cdr3_aa: CASISATNEKLFF

v_call: TRBV5-6
j_call: TRBJ2-7
d_call: NA
clone_size: NA
cdr3_nt: TGTGCCAGCAGCTTTCCGGGTCTCGAGCAGTACTTC
cdr3_aa: CASSFPGLEQYF

v_call: TRBV7-8
j_call: TRBJ1-4
d_call: NA
clone_size: NA
cdr3_nt: TGTGCCAGCAGCTTAGGTCGGACAGTATTAAATGAAAAACTGTTTTTT
cdr3_aa: CASSLGRTVLNEKLFF

v_call: TRBV13
j_call: TRBJ2-5
d_call: TRBD1
clone_size: NA
cdr3_nt: TGTGCCAGCAGCCCAACCGGACAGGGAAAGACCCAGTACTTC
cdr3_aa: CASSPTGQGKTQYF

v_call: TRBV21-1
j_call: TRBJ2-5
d_call: NA
clone_size: few
cdr3_nt: TGTGCCAGCAGCAGCCCGGAGGAAGAGACCCAGTACTTC
cdr3_aa: CASSSPEEETQYF

v_call: TRBV23-1
j_call: TRBJ1-3
d_call: NA
clone_size: NA
cdr3_nt: TGCGCCAGCAGTCCCCCCCCCGGTAGGAACACCATATATTTT
cdr3_aa: CASSPPPGRNTIYF

v_call: TRBV5-5
j_call: TRBJ1-2
d_call: TRBD1
clone_size: NA
cdr3_nt: TGTGCCAGCAGCTTCGTAGGACAGGGACACGGCTACACCTTC
cdr3_aa: CASSFVGQGHGYTF

v_call: TRBV4-1
j_call: TRBJ2-1
d_call: NA
clone_size: few
cdr3_nt: TGCGCCAGCAGCCAAGTACCCTCAAGCGCCAGCTCCTACAATGAGCAGTTCTTC
cdr3_aa: CASSQVPSSASSYNEQFF

v_call: TRBV28
j_call: TRBJ1-1
d_call: NA
clone_size: NA
cdr3_nt: TGTGCCAGCAGTTTAATAACAGGGTTTGAAGCTTTCTTT
cdr3_aa: CASSLITGFEAFF

v_call: TRBV25-1
j_call: TRBJ2-2
d_call: NA
clone_size: once
cdr3_nt: TGTGCCAGCATTGGACAGGGAGGGACCGGGGAGCTGTTTTTT
cdr3_aa: CASIGQGGTGELFF

v_call: TRBV5-1
j_call: TRBJ2-7
d_call: NA
clone_size: NA
cdr3_nt: TGCGCCAGCAGCTTGGTTGGAGGGGGATACGAGCAGTACTTC
cdr3_aa: CASSLVGGGYEQYF

v_call: TRBV7-9
j_call: TRBJ2-7
d_call: TRBD1
clone_size: NA
cdr3_nt: TGTGCCAGCAGCTTAGAATCGACAGGGAAACACGAGCAGTACTTC
cdr3_aa: CASSLESTGKHEQYF

v_call: TRBV21-1
j_call: TRBJ1-1
d_call: NA
clone_size: NA
cdr3_nt: TGTGCCAGCAGTAAGTCAGCGGGGGATCCTGAAGCTTTCTTT
cdr3_aa: CASSKSAGDPEAFF

v_call: TRBV30
j_call: TRBJ1-2
d_call: NA
clone_size: NA
cdr3_nt: TGTGCCTGGAGCCGTCCGGGCGGACGTTACTATGGCTACACCTTC
cdr3_aa: CAWSRPGGRYYGYTF

v_call: TRBV18
j_call: TRBJ2-1
d_call: NA
clone_size: once
cdr3_nt: TGTGCCAGCTCACCAAAGGATGGACAGCGCCGGTTCTTC
cdr3_aa: CASSPKDGQRRFF

v_call: TRBV9
j_call: TRBJ2-3
d_call: TRBD1
clone_size: NA
cdr3_nt: TGTGCCAGCAGCACGGGACAGGGCATCGTCGATACGCAGTATTTT
cdr3_aa: CASSTGQGIVDTQYF

v_call: TRBV7-8
j_call: TRBJ1-1
d_call: NA
clone_size: few
cdr3_nt: TGTGCCAGCAGCTTCACCTCGAGGACGGTGAACACTGAAGCTTTCTTT
cdr3_aa: CASSFTSRTVNTEAFF

v_call: TRBV6-5
j_call: TRBJ2-7
d_call: NA
clone_size: NA
cdr3_nt: TGTGCCAGCAGCCCCGGCTTAACCTACGAGCAGTACTTC
cdr3_aa: CASSPGLTYEQYF

v_call: TRBV12-5
j_call: TRBJ2-1
d_call: TRBD2
clone_size: NA
cdr3_nt: TGTGCTAGTGGTTTGGGGACTAGTTACAATGAGCAGTTCTTC
cdr3_aa: CASGLGTSYNEQFF

v_call: TRBV5-1
j_call: TRBJ1-1
d_call: TRBD1
clone_size: NA
cdr3_nt: TGCGCCAGCAGCTCGGCCCACCTACAGGGGTTGACTGAAGCTTTCTTT
cdr3_aa: CASSSAHLQGLTEAFF

v_call: TRBV27
j_call: TRBJ2-7
d_call: TRBD2
clone_size: NA
cdr3_nt: TGTGCCAGCAGTTTTCCTGGCGGGGGGGGCGAGCAGTACTTC
cdr3_aa: CASSFPGGGGEQYF

v_call: TRBV19
j_call: TRBJ1-5
d_call: NA
clone_size: NA
cdr3_nt: TGTGCCAGTAGTACCGCAGGGCCCCAGCCCCAGCATTTT
cdr3_aa: CASSTAGPQPQHF

v_call: TRBV11-2
j_call: TRBJ1-1
d_call: NA
clone_size: NA
cdr3_nt: TGTGCCAGCAGCTTAAGGACAGCGGCTGGGGGCACTGAAGCTTTCTTT
cdr3_aa: CASSLRTAAGGTEAFF

v_call: TRBV28
j_call: TRBJ2-7
d_call: NA
clone_size: NA
cdr3_nt: TGTGCCAGCAGTACACCGGGGAGGGGGCGAATGTACGAGCAGTACTTC
cdr3_aa: CASSTPGRGRMYEQYF

v_call: TRBV28
j_call: TRBJ2-4
d_call: NA
clone_size: NA
cdr3_nt: TGTGCCAGCAGTTCGGGGACTCGAATTCAGTACTTC
cdr3_aa: CASSSGTRIQYF

v_call: TRBV10-2
j_call: TRBJ1-1
d_call: TRBD1
clone_size: NA
cdr3_nt: TGCGCCAGCAGTGTTTCAGGGGGCAACACTGAAGCTTTCTTT
cdr3_aa: CASSVSGGNTEAFF

v_call: TRBV7-2
j_call: TRBJ1-3
d_call: NA
clone_size: once
cdr3_nt: TGTGCCAGCAGCTTAGCGGGGGGGGCTGGAAACACCATATATTTT
cdr3_aa: CASSLAGGAGNTIYF

v_call: TRBV30
j_call: TRBJ2-1
d_call: NA
clone_size: once
cdr3_nt: TGTGCCTGGAGTGCCTCTCTAGGGGCCCGATACAATGAGCAGTTCTTC
cdr3_aa: CAWSASLGARYNEQFF

v_call: TRBV14
j_call: TRBJ1-1
d_call: NA
clone_size: NA
cdr3_nt: TGTGCCAGCAGCCAAGTACAATTGAACACTGAAGCTTTCTTT
cdr3_aa: CASSQVQLNTEAFF

v_call: TRBV7-2
j_call: TRBJ2-3
d_call: NA
clone_size: NA
cdr3_nt: TGTGCCAGCAGCTTACAGGGGTCCGCAGATACGCAGTATTTT
cdr3_aa: CASSLQGSADTQYF

v_call: TRBV7-8
j_call: TRBJ2-5
d_call: TRBD2
clone_size: once
cdr3_nt: TGTGCCAGCAGCTCCTACCAGGGAGGGGAGACCCAGTACTTC
cdr3_aa: CASSSYQGGETQYF

v_call: TRBV11-1
j_call: TRBJ2-7
d_call: NA
clone_size: NA
cdr3_nt: TGTGCCAGCAGCCCCCTGTTTGGGCCCTACGAGCAGTACTTC
cdr3_aa: CASSPLFGPYEQYF

v_call: TRBV15
j_call: TRBJ1-6
d_call: NA
clone_size: NA
cdr3_nt: TGTGCCACCAGCAGAGAGTCGAGGGCTCCCCTCCACTTT
cdr3_aa: CATSRESRAPLHF

v_call: TRBV28
j_call: TRBJ1-5
d_call: NA
clone_size: NA
cdr3_nt: TGTGCCAGCAGTTTATTCAGGGGTGATCAGCCCCAGCATTTT
cdr3_aa: CASSLFRGDQPQHF

v_call: TRBV7-3
j_call: TRBJ1-1
d_call: NA
clone_size: NA
cdr3_nt: TGTGCCAGCAGCTTATCCGTGAACACTGAAGCTTTCTTT
cdr3_aa: CASSLSVNTEAFF

v_call: TRBV5-4
j_call: TRBJ1-1
d_call: NA
clone_size: few
cdr3_nt: TGTGCCAGCAGCTTATACAGTCTGACTGAAGCTTTCTTT
cdr3_aa: CASSLYSLTEAFF

v_call: TRBV5-1
j_call: TRBJ1-1
d_call: NA
clone_size: NA
cdr3_nt: TGCGCCAGCAGATCTGACGGACAAAGGGATCGCGCTTTCTTT
cdr3_aa: CASRSDGQRDRAFF

v_call: TRBV4-3
j_call: TRBJ2-1
d_call: NA
clone_size: few
cdr3_nt: TGCGCCAGCAGCCAAGACAGGGGTCGATACAATGAGCAGTTCTTC
cdr3_aa: CASSQDRGRYNEQFF

v_call: TRBV7-2
j_call: TRBJ1-2
d_call: NA
clone_size: NA
cdr3_nt: TGTGCCAGCAGCCCCTCTTGGGACGGGTATGGCTACACCTTC
cdr3_aa: CASSPSWDGYGYTF

v_call: TRBV15
j_call: TRBJ2-7
d_call: NA
clone_size: NA
cdr3_nt: TGTGCCACCAGCAGAGATAAAGGCCTAAGGTCCTACGAGCAGTACTTC
cdr3_aa: CATSRDKGLRSYEQYF